These 9 T cell receptor beta chains were sequenced from one sample in a study of blood T cell repertoires in COVID-19. This table comes from immunoSEQ multiplex PCR, and its TCRdb copy is limited to in-frame clones, with some not included. The sample includes about 160,000 clones, more than 65% seen only once; the top ten take around 5.1%. The sequencing input was PBMCs or T cells enriched from blood (not recorded which). These receptors were taken from a woman in her forties with acute COVID-19.

The chain combines TRBV3-1 (or the pseudogene TRBV3-2) with TRBJ2-5; D is undetermined. In germline, CDR1 is LGHDT, CDR2 YNNKEL (reference sequence). The CDR3 spans 15 residues. V gave up 0 bases and J gave up 4 bases, with 12 bases separating them. The DNA of the CDR3 is TGTGCCAGCAGCCAAGACACTTATCTAGGAGAGACCCAGTACTTC. Translation: CASSQDTYLGETQYF.

This clone was recorded only once. The chain combines TRBV7-6 with TRBJ2-7; 11 nucleotides agree with TRBD2. J was trimmed by 1 base and V by 5 bases; bases with no gene match: 7. The CDR3 spans 16 residues. Germline V gene sequence: CDR1 SGHVS, CDR2 FNYEAQ. The CDR3 region is CASSTGLAGGSYEQYF. The CDR3, as DNA: TGTGCCAGCAGCACAGGACTAGCGGGTGGATCCTACGAGCAGTACTTC.

This chain uses TRBV2 with TRBJ1-2; D not resolved. The germline V and J ends were trimmed by 5 bases and 6 bases, with 13 bases remaining between them. The CDR3 is 13 residues long. CDR1 is SNHLY, CDR2 FYNNEI, per germline. In DNA, the CDR3 is TGTGCCAGCAGTAGGGAGTTGACCGATGGCTACACCTTC. Its protein product is CASSRELTDGYTF. Complete variable domain (other parts from reference TRBV2 and TRBJ1-2): EPEVTQTPSHQVTQMGQEVILRCVPISNHLYFYWYRQILGQKVEFLVSFYNNEISEKSEIFDDQFSVERPDGSNFTLKIRSTKLEDSAMYFCASSRELTDGYTFGSGTRLTVV.

The chain recombines TRBV5-4 with TRBJ2-5; 7 bases align to TRBD1. Per germline, CDR1 SGHNT and CDR2 YYREEE (reference sequence). The CDR3 runs 14 residues. Trimming cost V 3 bases and J 3 bases; bases outside gene matches: 5. The CDR3 DNA sequence: TGTGCCAGCAGCTCCGCCGGGACAGAAGAGACCCAGTACTTC. Encoded protein: CASSSAGTEETQYF.

The chain is built from TRBV9 and TRBJ2-3; 13 nucleotides align to TRBD2. Germline V gene sequence: CDR1 SGDLS, CDR2 YYNGEE. Germline trimming cut 3 bases from V and 4 bases from J; bases unmatched to any gene: 5. The CDR3 is 16 residues long. Here the CDR3 DNA reads TGTGCCAGCAGCGACACTAGCGGGAGGGCCCCAGATACGCAGTATTTT. It is translated as CASSDTSGRAPDTQYF.

Only a few counts were recorded for this clone. V usage is TRBV4-1 and J usage is TRBJ1-4; TRBD1 might be the D (5 bases). CDR3 length: 18 residues. Germline assignment: CDR1 MGHRA and CDR2 YSYEKL. V lost 0 bases and J lost 3, with 17 bases in between. CDR3 bases: TGCGCCAGCAGCCAAGAGAGGGCTTTCGGGGGTGCTAATGAAAAACTGTTTTTT. This translates into CASSQERAFGGANEKLFF.

This clone was found once. The gene calls are TRBV5-1 and TRBJ2-7; 7 bases match TRBD2. The germline CDR1 and CDR2 sequences are SGHRS and YFSETQ. V lost 2 bases and J lost 6; bases outside the gene matches: 5. The CDR3 contains 13 residues. CDR3 bases: TGCGCCAGCAGCTTCGCGGGAGTCGGCGAGCAGTACTTC. Its protein product is CASSFAGVGEQYF.

The rearrangement uses TRBV7-2 and TRBJ2-5; D perhaps matches TRBD1 (5 bases). V gave up 2 bases and J gave up 5 bases, with 12 bases separating them. This CDR3 is 14 amino acids long. Germline CDR1 is SGHTA and CDR2 is FQGNSA. The CDR3 spells CASSLTRDTETQYF. The CDR3, as DNA: TGTGCCAGCAGCTTAACCAGGGATACGGAGACCCAGTACTTC.

This clone was observed a handful of times. This chain joins TRBV7-2 and TRBJ2-1; 7 bases align to TRBD2. Unmatched junction bases numbered 13, after V lost 4 bases and J lost 1 base. The CDR3 length is 18 residues. The germline V gene has CDR1 SGHTA and CDR2 FQGNSA. In DNA, the CDR3 is TGTGCCAGCAGCTCCGCGGGGTCGCGGGAGAGGTCCTACAATGAGCAGTTCTTC. Residues: CASSSAGSRERSYNEQFF. Filled out from reference TRBV7-2 and TRBJ2-1, the complete variable domain reads GAGVSQSPSNKVTEKGKDVELRCDPISGHTALYWYRQSLGQGLEFLIYFQGNSAPDKSGLPSDRFSAERTGGSVSTLTIQRTQQEDSAVYLCASSSAGSRERSYNEQFFGPGTRLTVL.